In this sample, the clone carrying this T cell receptor beta chain turned up a few times. Its antigen is currently unknown. Unmatched junction bases numbered 10, after V lost 3 bases and J lost 5 bases. This CDR3 has 16 residues. Germline CDR1 and CDR2: SEHNR and FQNEAQ (reference sequence). The data were obtained in a study of blood T cells in healthy people across ages. Peripheral blood samples of 9 to 10 milliliters were drawn from each donor. Whole-study results and caveats: Greater diversity and more naive CD4+ cells were seen in long-lived donors than in aged donors.

For the second PCR, which ran for 7 to 11 cycles, a sample-barcoded 5' primer and a J-beta primer mix were used. MiXCR was run by TCRdb on the 5' RACE reads, yielding one entry per CDR3 protein. The sample records around 1.5 million distinct CDR3 sequences, 40% to 50% being singletons. V usage is TRBV7-9 and J usage is TRBJ2-5; 9 positions match TRBD1. The sequenced sample was blood. The sequence was collected from a young woman in good health. The DNA of the CDR3 is TGTGCCAGCAGCTTCAGGGACAGGGAGTCCCCCGAGACCCAGTACTTC. Translation: CASSFRDRESPETQYF.